This entry is about one TCR beta chain. This record belongs to a study of blood T cell repertoires in COVID-19. As processed by the authors: Amplification of reference gene primers provided the estimated nucleated cell counts. This table comes from immunoSEQ multiplex PCR, and its TCRdb copy is limited to in-frame clones, with some not included. The V and J calls and the clone size are those of that table, but D and trimming were determined from the DNA. The profile covers roughly 200,000 clones, with about four fifths appearing a single time and approximately 6.9% taken by the ten largest. CDR3 size: 14 residues. The V and J ends lost 4 bases and 1 base respectively, with 11 bases between them. CDR1 is SGHRS, CDR2 YFSETQ, per germline.

V usage is TRBV5-1 and J usage is TRBJ1-1; weak D call: TRBD1 (5 bases). This TCR was recovered from a man in his fifties or sixties with acute or convalescent COVID-19. Material for sequencing was peripheral blood. The CDR3 DNA sequence: TGCGCCAGCAGCCTAACGACAGCGAACACTGAAGCTTTCTTT. This translates into CASSLTTANTEAFF.